Listed below are T cell receptor beta chains from one sample, sequenced in a study of Graves' ophthalmopathy and Graves' hyperthyroidism. In TCRdb, the multiplex PCR reads were re-called with MiXCR into one record per CDR3 protein. The data contain 740,000 or so distinct CDR3 sequences, roughly 41% of them singletons. Specimen: peripheral blood. These receptors were collected from an adult man with Graves' ophthalmopathy. The CDR3 runs from the conserved cysteine through the conserved F or W. D genes are given only for firm matches. Clone size appears in some rows only: once, few, many, or a class for an expanded clone.

>TRBJ2-7|many|TRBD1|TRBV10-3
TGTGCCATCAGACCTCCAGGGGGCGACGAGCAGTACTTC
CAIRPPGGDEQYF
>TRBJ1-4|once|TRBD1|TRBV25-1
TGTGCCAGCAGTGAATATAGGGGGCCCAATGAAAAGCTAGTTTTT
CASSEYRGPNEKLVF
>TRBJ2-5|.|.|TRBV15
TGTGCCACCAGCAGAGAAAGGCAAGAGACCCAGTACTTC
CATSRERQETQYF
>TRBJ2-7|few|TRBD2|TRBV19
TGTGCCAGTAGTATACCCGGGACTAGCGAGCAGTACTTC
CASSIPGTSEQYF
>TRBJ2-5|many|.|TRBV29-1
TGCAGCGTTGACCCCACCAAAGAGACCCAGTACTTC
CSVDPTKETQYF
>TRBJ2-6|once|.|TRBV7-9
TGTGCCAGCAGCTTAGTGGTCGGGGCCAACGTCCTGACTTTC
CASSLVVGANVLTF
>TRBJ2-7|.|TRBD1|TRBV2
TGTGTCAGCAGTAAATTTTCGGGACAGATAGCCTACGAGCAGTACTTC
CVSSKFSGQIAYEQYF
>TRBJ1-2|few|.|TRBV4-2
TGTGCCAGCAGCCAAGAGGGTGTAGGGAATGGCTACACCTTC
CASSQEGVGNGYTF
>TRBJ1-1|.|TRBD1|TRBV7-9
TGCGCCAGCAGCGACCCCAAGGGGGCGGGTGAAGCTTTCTTT
CASSDPKGAGEAFF
>TRBJ1-5|many|TRBD1|TRBV7-2
TGTGCCAGCAGCTCACAGGGGGCAGGTTATGATCAGCCCCAGCATTTT
CASSSQGAGYDQPQHF
>TRBJ2-7|.|TRBD2|TRBV29-1
TGCAGCGTTGAACCCGGGACTAGCGCCACCTACGAGCAGTACTTC
CSVEPGTSATYEQYF
>TRBJ1-2|.|TRBD1|TRBV5-4
TGTGCCAGCAGCTTGGCACAGGGGAGCAATGGCTACACCTTC
CASSLAQGSNGYTF
>TRBJ1-6|many|TRBD1|TRBV9
TGTGCCAGCAGGGAATCGAATCAGGGGGCAAAGAATTCACCCCTCCACTTT
CASRESNQGAKNSPLHF
>TRBJ2-5|once|.|TRBV9
TGTGCCAGCAGCCCAAACCCGGGACGGCCCCACGTCCTACAAGAGACCCAGTACTTC
CASSPNPGRPHVLQETQYF
>TRBJ1-5|once|TRBD1|TRBV24-1
TGTGCCACCAGTTACGTGGGACAGGGGCAGCCCCAGCATTTT
CATSYVGQGQPQHF
>TRBJ2-7|.|TRBD2|TRBV7-9
TGTGCCAGCAGCCCCGGACTAGCGGGAGGATCGGCAAACTACGAGCAGTACTTC
CASSPGLAGGSANYEQYF
>TRBJ2-7|.|.|TRBV14
TGTGCCAGCAGCCGAGTGGGTCGGATCGAGCAGTACTTC
CASSRVGRIEQYF
>TRBJ1-2|many|.|TRBV10-1
TGCGCCAGCAGCCTGGACAGAGCGTCGGGCTACACCTTC
CASSLDRASGYTF
>TRBJ2-1|.|TRBD2|TRBV2
TGTGCCAGCAGTGATGGTAGCGGGAGCGTCGAGCAGTTCTTC
CASSDGSGSVEQFF
>TRBJ1-1|many|.|TRBV10-1
TGCGCCAGCAGTGAGTCCGGTAGTGAAGCTTTCTTT
CASSESGSEAFF
>TRBJ2-7|.|TRBD2|TRBV5-1
TGCGCCAGCAGCTTCTCGGGGGGGGTCTACGAGCAGTACTTC
CASSFSGGVYEQYF
>TRBJ1-2|.|.|TRBV14
TGTGCCATCGAAGCAGAAACTGGCTATGGCTACACCTTC
CAIEAETGYGYTF
>TRBJ2-2|.|TRBD1|TRBV7-9
TGTGCCAGCAGCCCCGGGACAGGGTCCGGGGAGCTGTTTTTT
CASSPGTGSGELFF
>TRBJ2-7|many|TRBD1|TRBV7-2
TGTGCCAGCGGATGGACAGGGATTAGCTACGAGCAGTACTTC
CASGWTGISYEQYF
>TRBJ1-6|.|.|TRBV14
TGTGCCAGCAGCGTTGGCACAGGGTATAATTCACCCCTCCACTTT
CASSVGTGYNSPLHF
>TRBJ1-2|few|.|TRBV19
TGTGCCAGTAGTATCGGACCGAGCAGGGGAATTTCCTATGGCTACACCTTC
CASSIGPSRGISYGYTF
>TRBJ1-5|.|TRBD1|TRBV14
TGTGCCAGCAGCCACCGCTCCGGGACAGGGGATCAGCCCCAGCATTTT
CASSHRSGTGDQPQHF
>TRBJ1-3|many|.|TRBV10-3
TGTGCCATCAGTGAATGGTCTGGAAACACCATATATTTT
CAISEWSGNTIYF
>TRBJ2-5|once|TRBD2|TRBV7-3
TGCGCCAGCAGCCACCGACTAGCGGGGGGCGGAGAGACCCAGTACTTC
CASSHRLAGGGETQYF
>TRBJ2-2|.|TRBD1|TRBV29-1
TGCAGCGGTGTAACAGGGGGCACCGGGGAGCTGTTTTTT
CSGVTGGTGELFF
>TRBJ2-2|.|TRBD2|TRBV7-2
TGTGCCAGCAGCCTTCCGGGACTAGCGAGTCCCGGGGAGCTGTTTTTT
CASSLPGLASPGELFF
>TRBJ1-2|.|TRBD1|TRBV10-3
TGTGCCATCAGTGAGTCGATGAGACAGGGTGATGGCTACACCTTC
CAISESMRQGDGYTF
>TRBJ2-7|few|.|TRBV29-1
TGCAGCGTTGGTGAGGGGGCTTTGGGGGGATTCTCCTACGAGCAGTACTTC
CSVGEGALGGFSYEQYF
>TRBJ1-3|.|TRBD1|TRBV12-3/TRBV12-4
TGTGCCAGCAGTTTAGCTGACAGGGCTGGAAACACCATATATTTT
CASSLADRAGNTIYF
>TRBJ1-5|.|.|TRBV4-1
TGCGCCAGCAGCCCCACGGCAGGGGTGGAAAACAATCAGCCCCAGCATTTT
CASSPTAGVENNQPQHF
>TRBJ2-7|.|TRBD1|TRBV5-1
TGCGCCAGCAGCTGGGACAGGCCTACCTACGAGCAGTACTTC
CASSWDRPTYEQYF
>TRBJ1-1|many|.|TRBV29-1
TGCAGCGTTGTCCGTGGAGGGCGGAACACTGAAGCTTTCTTT
CSVVRGGRNTEAFF
>TRBJ2-5|.|.|TRBV4-2
TGTGCCAGCAGCCAAGAAGCGAGAGGGCAAGAGACCCAGTACTTC
CASSQEARGQETQYF
>TRBJ1-2|many|.|TRBV2
TGTGCCAGCAGTTTCCGGACTGCGACTAACTATGGCTACACCTTC
CASSFRTATNYGYTF
>TRBJ2-7|.|.|TRBV4-3
TGCGCCAGCAGCCCGGGACTTTTACCCTACGAGCAGTACTTC
CASSPGLLPYEQYF
>TRBJ2-2|many|.|TRBV7-9
TGTGCCAGCAGCCTCCTACCCGGGGAGCTGTTTTTT
CASSLLPGELFF
>TRBJ1-1|many|.|TRBV19
TGTGCCAGTAGTATCCGCGGTACTATGAACACTGAAGCTTTCTTT
CASSIRGTMNTEAFF